This is a list of T cell receptor beta chains from one sample in a study of T cell repertoires in cytomegalovirus infection. Their antigens are not known. TCRdb analysed the reads with MiXCR anew, one entry per CDR3 protein. This sample has approximately 350,000 distinct CDR3 sequences; about 32% occur once, and the top ten carry less than 15%. Sequencing was performed on cultured PBMCs, taken from culture after CMV antigen stimulation. These receptors were collected from a human donor in good health (CMV status not recorded). Some clones in this sample may be carry-over from other donors' samples. The CDR3 runs from the conserved cysteine through the conserved F or W. A D gene is named only where the DNA matches it firmly. A clone size is listed for some rows: how often the clone was seen (once, few, many), or a class if it is expanded.

v_call	d_call	clone_size	j_call	cdr3_aa	cdr3_nt
TRBV19	.	.	TRBJ2-7	CASSPAEGYEQYF	TGTGCCAGTAGTCCCGCGGAGGGCTACGAGCAGTACTTC
TRBV7-8	.	many	TRBJ2-7	CASQGAGEYEQYF	TGTGCCAGCCAGGGGGCGGGAGAATACGAGCAGTACTTC
TRBV4-3	TRBD2	.	TRBJ2-3	CASSQEVAGTDTQYF	TGCGCCAGCAGCCAAGAGGTAGCGGGGACAGATACGCAGTATTTT
TRBV27	.	.	TRBJ2-1	CASSFWRVASYNEQFF	TGTGCCAGCAGTTTTTGGAGGGTTGCATCCTACAATGAGCAGTTCTTC
TRBV6-6	.	.	TRBJ1-4	CASRTEAQTTNEKLFF	TGTGCCAGCAGAACTGAAGCACAGACAACTAATGAAAAACTGTTTTTT
TRBV7-2	.	few	TRBJ2-3	CASSLFPGADTQYF	TGTGCCAGCAGCTTATTTCCGGGAGCAGATACGCAGTATTTT
TRBV5-4	.	.	TRBJ2-2	CASSLDSDTGELFF	TGTGCCAGCAGCTTGGACTCCGACACCGGGGAGCTGTTTTTT
TRBV7-2	.	few	TRBJ1-2	CASSLFRGENYGYTF	TGTGCCAGCAGCTTATTCCGGGGGGAAAACTATGGCTACACCTTC
TRBV28	.	.	TRBJ1-2	CANSPGTDSGFYGYTF	TGTGCCAACAGTCCCGGAACCGACAGCGGGTTCTATGGCTACACCTTC
TRBV7-2	.	.	TRBJ1-4	CASSWRQVDEKLFF	TGTGCCAGCAGCTGGAGACAGGTTGATGAAAAACTGTTTTTT
TRBV7-2	.	few	TRBJ2-6	CASRRDSFSGANVLTF	TGTGCCAGCAGGCGGGACTCCTTCTCTGGGGCCAACGTCCTGACTTTC
TRBV6-2/TRBV6-3	TRBD2	few	TRBJ2-1	CASSYGMTSGRANEQFF	TGTGCCAGCAGTTACGGAATGACTAGCGGGAGGGCCAATGAGCAGTTCTTC
TRBV6-5	.	.	TRBJ1-1	CASSLTGTVGTEAFF	TGTGCCAGCAGCCTCACAGGTACGGTGGGTACTGAAGCTTTCTTT
TRBV7-9	.	few	TRBJ2-1	CASSLGSSSYNEQFF	TGTGCCAGCAGCTTGGGGTCGAGCTCCTACAATGAGCAGTTCTTC
TRBV14	.	many	TRBJ2-5	CASSLAPQETQYF	TGTGCCAGCAGCCTAGCCCCCCAAGAGACCCAGTACTTC
TRBV27	TRBD2	few	TRBJ2-2	CASSLLTSGRSGELFF	TGTGCCAGCAGTTTATTAACTAGCGGGAGGTCCGGGGAGCTGTTTTTT
TRBV7-9	TRBD1	few	TRBJ2-1	CASSRGQGAVEQFF	TGTGCCAGCAGCAGAGGACAGGGGGCTGTTGAGCAGTTCTTC
TRBV6-6	.	.	TRBJ2-7	CASSYASGASYEQYF	TGTGCCAGCAGTTACGCTAGTGGGGCATCCTACGAGCAGTACTTC
TRBV5-1	.	few	TRBJ2-5	CASSLDPYRSYQETQYF	TGCGCCAGCAGCTTGGATCCCTACAGGTCGTACCAAGAGACCCAGTACTTC
TRBV2	.	few	TRBJ2-1	CASSEEAGSYNEQFF	TGTGCCAGCAGTGAAGAGGCGGGTTCCTACAATGAGCAGTTCTTC
TRBV7-3	.	many	TRBJ2-1	CASSLLGSSGSSYNEQFF	TGTGCCAGCAGCCTTCTAGGGAGCTCTGGAAGCTCCTACAATGAGCAGTTCTTC
TRBV27	TRBD1	few	TRBJ1-5	CASSFFGRGQPSNQPQHF	TGTGCCAGCAGTTTCTTTGGTAGGGGGCAGCCTAGCAATCAGCCCCAGCATTTT
TRBV4-2	.	few	TRBJ2-1	CASSQDLARNEQFF	TGTGCCAGCAGCCAAGATTTAGCACGCAATGAGCAGTTCTTC
TRBV7-2	TRBD1	few	TRBJ2-5	CASSPGQAAETQYF	TGTGCCAGCAGCCCGGGACAGGCAGCGGAGACCCAGTACTTC
TRBV7-9	TRBD2	.	TRBJ2-1	CASSRLAGGRDEQFF	TGTGCCAGCAGCAGACTAGCGGGAGGTCGGGATGAGCAGTTCTTC
TRBV20-1	TRBD2	few	TRBJ2-3	CSAATSGKVRDTQYF	TGCAGTGCCGCGACTAGCGGGAAGGTTAGAGATACGCAGTATTTT
TRBV7-9	TRBD2	many	TRBJ2-5	CASSYDVGGRARETQYF	TGTGCCAGCAGCTATGATGTCGGAGGGAGGGCCCGGGAGACCCAGTACTTC
TRBV7-9	.	.	TRBJ1-2	CASSQAGGVYGYTF	TGTGCCAGCAGCCAAGCGGGTGGCGTCTATGGCTACACCTTC
TRBV7-6	TRBD2	few	TRBJ2-1	CASSPVSGTKNYNEQFF	TGTGCCAGCAGTCCTGTTAGCGGGACAAAAAACTACAATGAGCAGTTCTTC
TRBV5-1	TRBD2	.	TRBJ2-1	CASSSGLEPSHEQFF	TGCGCCAGCAGCTCGGGACTAGAACCGTCGCATGAGCAGTTCTTC
TRBV7-2	.	many	TRBJ2-2	CASSFLSANTGELFF	TGTGCCAGCAGCTTTTTGTCAGCGAACACCGGGGAGCTGTTTTTT
TRBV24-1	TRBD1	.	TRBJ2-2	CATSDSGGAGGELFF	TGTGCCACCAGTGATTCAGGGGGCGCGGGCGGGGAGCTGTTTTTT
TRBV7-6	.	many	TRBJ1-6	CASSLVVNSPLHF	TGTGCCAGCAGCTTAGTTGTGAATTCACCCCTCCACTTT
TRBV4-1	.	.	TRBJ2-5	CASSQQGTEETQYF	TGCGCCAGCAGCCAACAGGGGACGGAAGAGACCCAGTACTTC
TRBV15	.	few	TRBJ2-1	CATSRATSSDEQFF	TGTGCCACCAGCAGGGCCACTAGCAGCGATGAGCAGTTCTTC
TRBV7-9	.	.	TRBJ2-5	CASSLAEGGRRETQYF	TGTGCCAGCAGCTTAGCGGAGGGGGGCCGAAGGGAGACCCAGTACTTC
TRBV24-1	TRBD1	.	TRBJ1-1	CATSDPGQTAFF	TGTGCCACCAGTGATCCGGGACAGACAGCTTTCTTT
TRBV2	.	few	TRBJ2-2	CASRAETRGTGELFF	TGTGCCAGCAGAGCGGAGACCCGAGGCACCGGGGAGCTGTTTTTT
TRBV28	.	many	TRBJ1-5	CASSPLIEYTGNQPQHF	TGTGCCAGCAGCCCGCTTATAGAGTATACAGGCAATCAGCCCCAGCATTTT
TRBV4-3	.	.	TRBJ2-7	CASSQDRAPSYEQYF	TGCGCCAGCAGCCAAGATCGCGCCCCCTCCTACGAGCAGTACTTC
TRBV14	.	.	TRBJ1-6	CASSQEGWGWSPLHF	TGTGCCAGCAGCCAAGAAGGTTGGGGTTGGTCACCCCTCCACTTT
TRBV12-3/TRBV12-4	.	few	TRBJ1-5	CASSPRRENQPQHF	TGTGCCAGCAGTCCACGGAGGGAGAATCAGCCCCAGCATTTT
TRBV7-2	.	.	TRBJ2-3	CASVTGDMADTQYF	TGTGCCAGCGTGACGGGAGATATGGCAGATACGCAGTATTTT
TRBV27	.	few	TRBJ2-3	CASSLIRTDTQYF	TGTGCCAGCAGTTTGATCCGCACAGATACGCAGTATTTT
TRBV7-2	TRBD1	.	TRBJ1-2	CASSIGGTGSNYGYTF	TGTGCCAGCAGCATAGGGGGGACAGGGTCCAACTATGGCTACACCTTC
TRBV20-1	.	few	TRBJ2-7	CSARLVGEQYF	TGCAGTGCTAGACTAGTCGGCGAGCAGTACTTC